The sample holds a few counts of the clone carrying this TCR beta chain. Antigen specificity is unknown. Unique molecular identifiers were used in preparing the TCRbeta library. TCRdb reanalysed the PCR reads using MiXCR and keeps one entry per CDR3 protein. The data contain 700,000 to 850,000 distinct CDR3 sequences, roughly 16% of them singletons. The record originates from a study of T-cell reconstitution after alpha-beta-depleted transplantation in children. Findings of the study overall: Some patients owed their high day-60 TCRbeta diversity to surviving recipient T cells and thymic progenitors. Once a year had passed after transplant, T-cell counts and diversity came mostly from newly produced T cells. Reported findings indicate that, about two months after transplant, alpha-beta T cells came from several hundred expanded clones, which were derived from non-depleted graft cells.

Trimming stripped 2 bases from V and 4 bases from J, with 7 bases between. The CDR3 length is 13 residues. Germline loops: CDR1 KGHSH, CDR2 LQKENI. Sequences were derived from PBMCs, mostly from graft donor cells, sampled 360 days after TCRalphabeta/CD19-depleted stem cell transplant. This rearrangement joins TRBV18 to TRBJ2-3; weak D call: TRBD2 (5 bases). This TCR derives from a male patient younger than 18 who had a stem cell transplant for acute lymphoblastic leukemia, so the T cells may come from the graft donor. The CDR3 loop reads CASSPDGADTQYF. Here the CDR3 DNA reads TGTGCCAGCTCACCAGACGGGGCAGATACGCAGTATTTT.